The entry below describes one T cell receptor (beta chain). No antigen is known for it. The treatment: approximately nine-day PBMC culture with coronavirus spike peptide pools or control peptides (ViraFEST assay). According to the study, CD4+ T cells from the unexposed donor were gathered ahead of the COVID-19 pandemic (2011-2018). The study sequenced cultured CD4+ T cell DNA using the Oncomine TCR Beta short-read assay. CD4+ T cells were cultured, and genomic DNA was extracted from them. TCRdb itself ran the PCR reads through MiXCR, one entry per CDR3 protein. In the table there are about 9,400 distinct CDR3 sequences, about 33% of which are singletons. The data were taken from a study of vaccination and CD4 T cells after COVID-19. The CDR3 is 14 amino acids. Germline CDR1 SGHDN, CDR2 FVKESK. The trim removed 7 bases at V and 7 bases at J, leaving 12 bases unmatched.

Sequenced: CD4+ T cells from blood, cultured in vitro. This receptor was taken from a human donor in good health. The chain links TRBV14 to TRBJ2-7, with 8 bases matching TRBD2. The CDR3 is CASMVSGGPGEQYF. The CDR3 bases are TGTGCCAGCATGGTCTCGGGAGGGCCGGGAGAGCAGTACTTC.